One sample yielded the 27 T cell receptor beta chains listed below, sequenced in a study of blood T cell repertoires in COVID-19. Data came from immunoSEQ multiplex PCR; TCRdb stores just in-frame clones and leaves some out. The table records around 360,000 clones, roughly 86% of them present only once. Source material: peripheral blood. The receptors were gathered from a woman in her 30s with COVID-19, enrolled during active disease.

The chain is built from TRBV18 and TRBJ1-1, with 10 bases identical to TRBD1. The CDR3 length is 17 residues. Unmatched junction bases numbered 8, after V lost 4 bases and J lost 0 bases. CDR1 is KGHSH and CDR2 is LQKENI in the germline V gene. The CDR3 is CASSRRDRGFLNTEAFF. CDR3 nucleotide sequence: TGTGCCAGCTCACGCCGGGACAGGGGCTTCCTGAACACTGAAGCTTTCTTT.

A few counts support this clone. The CDR3 DNA reads TGCGCCAGCTTATTCGCAGGGCCCCATCAGCCCCAGCATTTT. This encodes CASLFAGPHQPQHF. This chain uses TRBV23-1 with TRBJ1-5; weak D call: TRBD1 (5 bases). TRBV23-1 is an open reading frame, and its role is uncertain. The V and J ends lost 8 bases and 5 bases respectively, with 16 bases between them. This CDR3 comprises 14 residues.

The chain employs TRBV10-3 and TRBJ1-5; TRBD1 is a possible D gene (5 bases). Germline assignment: CDR1 ENHRY and CDR2 SYGVKD. With 6 bases removed from V and 0 bases from J, the gap between germline ends came to 27 bases. The CDR3 has 20 amino acids. CDR3 nucleotide sequence: TGTGCCATCAGCGAGGGGTGGCCCGAAACTAGATGGGATAGCAATCAGCCCCAGCATTTT. Protein sequence: CAISEGWPETRWDSNQPQHF.

This clone has just one count. Other DNA sequences in this specimen translate into the identical CDR3. This chain joins TRBV4-1 and TRBJ2-7, with D unclear. The CDR3 is made up of 13 amino acids. Trimming shortened V by 1 base and J by 1 base, and 5 bases separated the two germline ends. Per germline, CDR1 MGHRA and CDR2 YSYEKL. CDR3 DNA sequence: TGCGCCAGCAGCCAAGGTCTATCCTACGAGCAGTACTTC. The encoded protein is CASSQGLSYEQYF.

The genes are TRBV15 and TRBJ1-2, with D tentatively TRBD1 (6 bases). The CDR3 extends over 17 amino acids. V lost 0 bases to trimming and J lost 1 base, with 15 bases between them. Germline CDR1 and CDR2: LNHNV and YYDKDF (reference sequence). CDR3 nucleotides: TGTGCCACCAGCAGAGATCAGAACCGGGACATTAACTATGGCTACACCTTC. Its protein is CATSRDQNRDINYGYTF.

The V call is TRBV19, the J call TRBJ1-1; no clear D gene. From germline, CDR1 is LNHDA and CDR2 SQIVND (reference sequence). The CDR3 runs to 13 residues. Trimming left V 6 bases short and J 1 base short, with 9 bases between. The CDR3 sequence is CASRRRGNTEAFF. In DNA, the CDR3 is TGTGCCAGTAGGCGGCGGGGGAACACTGAAGCTTTCTTT.

V and J are TRBV11-2 and TRBJ2-6, with D perhaps matching TRBD1 (5 bases). V was clipped by 5 bases and J by 4 bases, with 12 bases between them. The V gene's germline CDR1 is SGHAT and CDR2 FQNNGV. The CDR3 has 15 amino acids. The CDR3 DNA reads TGTGCCAGCAGCCCCCCGACAGCGGGGGCCAACGTCCTGACTTTC. It encodes CASSPPTAGANVLTF. Together with reference TRBV11-2 and TRBJ2-6, the CDR3 gives the full variable domain: EAGVAQSPRYKIIEKRQSVAFWCNPISGHATLYWYQQILGQGPKLLIQFQNNGVVDDSQLPKDRFSAERLKGVDSTLKIQPAKLEDSAVYLCASSPPTAGANVLTFGAGSRLTVL.

J is TRBJ2-7 and V is TRBV27, with TRBD1 matching 7 bases. The CDR3 has 13 amino acids. V gave up 2 bases and J gave up 4 bases; unmatched junction bases: 2. Per the germline V gene, CDR1 is MNHEY and CDR2 is SMNVEV (reference sequence). The CDR3 region is CASSLGTVYEQYF. CDR3 nucleotide sequence: TGTGCCAGCAGTTTAGGGACAGTTTACGAGCAGTACTTC.

This sequence joins TRBV28 and TRBJ1-5; a weak D match, TRBD1 (5 bases). The V gene lost 4 bases and the J gene lost 4 bases, with 11 bases spanning the gap. The CDR3 spans 14 residues. The germline gives CDR1 MDHEN, CDR2 SYDVKM. In DNA, the CDR3 is TGTGCCAGCAGTTCAAGGGGCGGAAATCAGCCCCAGCATTTT. As protein: CASSSRGGNQPQHF.

The V gene is TRBV5-6, the J gene TRBJ2-2; D is perhaps TRBD1 (6 bases). The CDR3 extends over 15 amino acids. CDR1 is SGHDT and CDR2 is YYEEEE in the germline V gene. Trimming pared 4 bases from V and 0 bases from J, leaving 10 bases between. The CDR3 loop reads CASSHRTANTGELFF. CDR3 bases: TGTGCCAGCAGCCATCGGACAGCGAACACCGGGGAGCTGTTTTTT.

The chain carries TRBV6-2 or TRBV6-3 and TRBJ2-3; possibly TRBD1 for D (6 bases). This CDR3 comprises 14 residues. The V and J ends lost 2 bases and 4 bases respectively, with 10 bases between them. Looked up from germline, CDR1 is MNHEY and CDR2 is SVGEGT. CDR3 loop: CASSYTGTADTQYF. DNA for the CDR3: TGTGCCAGCAGTTACACAGGGACGGCAGATACGCAGTATTTT.

The J gene is TRBJ2-3, the V gene TRBV7-9, with TRBD1 identical over 7 bases. The ends lost 1 base at V and 3 bases at J; junction bases unmatched: 10. The CDR3 extends over 17 amino acids. CDR1 and CDR2 (germline): SEHNR, FQNEAQ (reference sequence). The CDR3 coding sequence is TGTGCCAGCAGCTTAGGCGTCATGAGGGGGCATACAGATACGCAGTATTTT. It is translated as CASSLGVMRGHTDTQYF.

V is TRBV18 and J is TRBJ1-1, with D hard to call. This CDR3 is built from 13 residues. V lost 6 bases and J 1 base, leaving 9 bases between the germline ends. Germline V gene data show CDR1 as KGHSH and CDR2 as LQKENI. CDR3 DNA: TGTGCCAGCTCTATGACTGGGAACACTGAAGCTTTCTTT. Its translation: CASSMTGNTEAFF.

DNA for the CDR3: TGTGCCAGCAGCCTCGGGGCGGGACTGAGCTCCTACGAGCAGTACTTC. As protein: CASSLGAGLSSYEQYF. The chain uses TRBV9 and TRBJ2-7; tentatively, D is TRBD2 (6 bases). V was shortened by 4 bases and J by 0 bases, with 17 bases between the two germline ends. Germline values: CDR1 SGDLS, CDR2 YYNGEE. There are 16 residues in the CDR3.

This clone was observed a single time. J is TRBJ2-7 and V is TRBV6-6; 14 bases agree with TRBD2. Germline values: CDR1 MNHNY, CDR2 SVGAGI (reference sequence). The V and J ends lost 6 bases and 2 bases, in that order; junction bases with no gene match: 3. This CDR3 has 15 amino acids. The CDR3 region is CASSQGLAGAYEQYF. For the CDR3, the DNA is TGTGCCAGCAGCCAGGGACTAGCGGGAGCCTACGAGCAGTACTTC.

V gene TRBV6-6 combines with J gene TRBJ1-1, with a tentative D call TRBD1 (5 bases). CDR3 size: 16 residues. CDR1 MNHNY and CDR2 SVGAGI come from the germline V gene (reference sequence). V was shortened by 2 bases and J by 0 bases, with 13 bases between the two germline ends. CDR3 sequence: CASSYSGAPMNTEAFF. CDR3 nucleotides: TGTGCCAGCAGTTACAGTGGGGCCCCCATGAACACTGAAGCTTTCTTT.

The rearrangement links TRBV5-4 to TRBJ2-1, with 7 bases fitting TRBD2. CDR1 SGHNT and CDR2 YYREEE come from the germline V gene (reference sequence). The V segment lost 3 bases and the J segment 15 bases; nucleotides outside the gene matches: 18. The CDR3 length is 15 residues. CDR3 sequence (DNA): TGTGCCAGCAGCTCCAATCCTCTGGCGGGAGTTTATCGGTTCTTC. This encodes CASSSNPLAGVYRFF.

This chain connects TRBV18 to TRBJ2-7, with a tentative D call TRBD2 (5 bases). Germline V CDR1 and CDR2: KGHSH, LQKENI. V was shortened by 2 bases and J by 9 bases, with 14 bases between the two germline ends. The CDR3 runs to 13 residues. CDR3 nucleotide sequence: TGTGCCAGCTCACCAATGGCCGGGGTCGTGCAGTACTTC. Its translation is CASSPMAGVVQYF. Full variable domain (remainder filled in from reference TRBV18 and TRBJ2-7): NAGVMQNPRHLVRRRGQEARLRCSPMKGHSHVYWYRQLPEEGLKFMVYLQKENIIDESGMPKERFSAEFPKEGPSILRIQQVVRGDSAAYFCASSPMAGVVQYFGPGTRLTVT.

The chain links TRBV2 to TRBJ2-3; no clear D. Trimming pared 1 base from V and 2 bases from J, leaving 7 bases between. The CDR3 sequence is 14 residues long. Germline assignment: CDR1 SNHLY and CDR2 FYNNEI. The CDR3 sequence is CASSEGYITDTQYF. In nucleotides, the CDR3 is TGTGCCAGCAGTGAAGGGTACATCACAGATACGCAGTATTTT.

This chain connects TRBV6-6 to TRBJ2-3; TRBD1 aligns across 7 bases. This CDR3 is built from 15 residues. J was trimmed by 1 base and V by 5 bases; bases with no gene match: 6. In germline, CDR1 is MNHNY, CDR2 SVGAGI (reference sequence). The CDR3 spells CASSPEGGRTDTQYF. CDR3 nucleotides: TGTGCCAGCAGTCCCGAAGGGGGCCGCACAGATACGCAGTATTTT.

The genes are TRBV5-5 and TRBJ1-4; D is unresolved. The germline V gene has CDR1 SGHKS and CDR2 YYEKEE (reference sequence). This CDR3 spans 16 amino acids. Trimming cost V 0 bases and J 6 bases, with 15 bases left between them. The CDR3: CASSLGGTPRDEKLFF. The CDR3 nucleotides read TGTGCCAGCAGCTTGGGAGGAACCCCACGGGATGAAAAACTGTTTTTT.

This chain links TRBV25-1 with TRBJ2-7; 8 nucleotides agree with TRBD1. Germline V CDR1 and CDR2: MGHDK, SYGVNS. V trimming: 3 bases; J trimming: 2 bases; junction bases outside the gene matches: 6. The CDR3 contains 15 residues. CDR3 protein: CASSDPGTGTYEQYF. The CDR3 DNA reads as TGTGCCAGCAGTGATCCCGGGACAGGAACCTACGAGCAGTACTTC.

J is TRBJ1-2 and V is TRBV7-2; D gene unclear. The CDR3 loop spans 15 amino acids. V was cut by 5 bases and J by 4 bases, with 17 bases left in between. Germline assignment: CDR1 SGHTA and CDR2 FQGNSA. CDR3 DNA: TGTGCCAGCAGCCCCGACGCGAGGGCGGGCTATGGCTACACCTTC. This translates into CASSPDARAGYGYTF. The variable domain in full, with the rest retrieved from reference TRBV7-2 and TRBJ1-2, is GAGVSQSPSNKVTEKGKDVELRCDPISGHTALYWYRQSLGQGLEFLIYFQGNSAPDKSGLPSDRFSAERTGGSVSTLTIQRTQQEDSAVYLCASSPDARAGYGYTFGSGTRLTVV.

This rearrangement joins TRBV11-2 to TRBJ2-7; 10 positions match TRBD2. In germline, CDR1 is SGHAT, CDR2 FQNNGV. V trimming: 1 base; J trimming: 6 bases; junction bases outside the gene matches: 9. CDR3 size: 16 residues. CDR3 sequence reads: CASSLGTTSGIFEQYF. DNA of the CDR3: TGTGCCAGCAGCTTAGGAACTACTAGCGGGATATTCGAGCAGTACTTC.

The rearrangement joins TRBV18 to TRBJ2-2; TRBD1 might be the D (5 bases). Germline CDR1 is KGHSH and CDR2 is LQKENI. Trimming took 2 bases from V and 0 from J, leaving 13 bases between them. This CDR3 contains 17 residues. CDR3 bases: TGTGCCAGCTCACCAAAACAGGTTAACACGAACACCGGGGAGCTGTTTTTT. Protein product: CASSPKQVNTNTGELFF.

The chain has TRBV19 and TRBJ2-7; TRBD2 matches 9 bases. Germline assignment: CDR1 LNHDA and CDR2 SQIVND (reference sequence). V gave up 1 base and J gave up 2 bases; unmatched junction bases: 3. The length of the CDR3 is 15 residues. CDR3 nucleotides: TGTGCCAGTAGTATAGCGACTAGCGGTGCCTACGAGCAGTACTTC. Protein product: CASSIATSGAYEQYF.

This rearrangement joins TRBV7-8 to TRBJ1-1, with D tentatively TRBD1 (6 bases). From germline, CDR1 is SGHVS and CDR2 FQNEAQ. V lost 5 bases and J 3 bases, leaving 16 bases between the germline ends. The CDR3 contains 15 residues. CDR3 nucleotide sequence: TGTGCCAGCAGCCTCACCGGGACATTTGACACTGAAGCTTTCTTT. Its protein product is CASSLTGTFDTEAFF.